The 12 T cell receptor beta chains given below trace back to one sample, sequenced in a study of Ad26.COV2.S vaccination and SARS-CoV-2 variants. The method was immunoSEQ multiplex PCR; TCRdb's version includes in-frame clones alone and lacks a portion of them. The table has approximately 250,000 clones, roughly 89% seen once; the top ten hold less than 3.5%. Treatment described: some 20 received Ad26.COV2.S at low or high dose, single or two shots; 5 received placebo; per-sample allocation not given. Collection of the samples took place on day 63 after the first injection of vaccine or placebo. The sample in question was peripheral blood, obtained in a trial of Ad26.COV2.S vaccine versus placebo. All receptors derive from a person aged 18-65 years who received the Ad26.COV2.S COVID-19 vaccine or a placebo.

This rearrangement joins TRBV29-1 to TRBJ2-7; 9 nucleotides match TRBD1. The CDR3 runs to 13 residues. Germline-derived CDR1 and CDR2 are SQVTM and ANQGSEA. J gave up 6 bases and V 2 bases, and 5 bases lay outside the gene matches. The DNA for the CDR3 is TGCAGCGTTGAACCGGGACAGGGTTCCGAGCAGTACTTC. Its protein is CSVEPGQGSEQYF.

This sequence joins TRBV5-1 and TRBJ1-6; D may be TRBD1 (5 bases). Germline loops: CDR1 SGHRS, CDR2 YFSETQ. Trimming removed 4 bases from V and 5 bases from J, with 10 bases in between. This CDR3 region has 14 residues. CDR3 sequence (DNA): TGCGCCAGCAGCCGGGACGGGGATAATTCACCCCTCCACTTT. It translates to CASSRDGDNSPLHF.

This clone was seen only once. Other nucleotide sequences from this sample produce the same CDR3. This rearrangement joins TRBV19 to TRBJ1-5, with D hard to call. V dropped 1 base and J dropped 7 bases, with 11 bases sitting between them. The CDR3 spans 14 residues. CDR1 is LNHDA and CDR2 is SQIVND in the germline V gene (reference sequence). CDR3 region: CASSIVGSNQPQHF. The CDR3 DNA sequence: TGTGCCAGTAGTATAGTGGGTTCTAACCAGCCCCAGCATTTT.

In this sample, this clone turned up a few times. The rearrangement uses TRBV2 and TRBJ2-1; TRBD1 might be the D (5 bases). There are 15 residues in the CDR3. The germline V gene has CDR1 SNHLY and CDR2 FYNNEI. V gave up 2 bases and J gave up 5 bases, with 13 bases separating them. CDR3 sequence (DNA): TGTGCCAGCAGTGAAAGGTCAGGGCAAAACAATGAGCAGTTCTTC. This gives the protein CASSERSGQNNEQFF.

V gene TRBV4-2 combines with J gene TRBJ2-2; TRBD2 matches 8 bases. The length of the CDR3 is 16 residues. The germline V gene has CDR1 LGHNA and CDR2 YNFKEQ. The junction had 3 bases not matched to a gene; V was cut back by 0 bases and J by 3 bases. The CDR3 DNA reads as TGTGCCAGCAGCCAAGATACTAGCGGTTACACCGGGGAGCTGTTTTTT. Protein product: CASSQDTSGYTGELFF.

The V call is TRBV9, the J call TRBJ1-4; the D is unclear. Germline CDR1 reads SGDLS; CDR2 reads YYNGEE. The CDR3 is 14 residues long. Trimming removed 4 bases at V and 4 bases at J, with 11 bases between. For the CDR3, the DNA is TGTGCCAGCAGCCCTGAGTCGGGTAATGAAAAACTGTTTTTT. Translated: CASSPESGNEKLFF. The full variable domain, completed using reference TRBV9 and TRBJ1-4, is DSGVTQTPKHLITATGQRVTLRCSPRSGDLSVYWYQQSLDQGLQFLIQYYNGEERAKGNILERFSAQQFPDLHSELNLSSLELGDSALYFCASSPESGNEKLFFGSGTQLSVL.

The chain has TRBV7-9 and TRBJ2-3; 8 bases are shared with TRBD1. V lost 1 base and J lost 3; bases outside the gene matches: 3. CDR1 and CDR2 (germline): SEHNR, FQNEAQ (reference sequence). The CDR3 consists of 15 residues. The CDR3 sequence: CASSLEQGATDTQYF. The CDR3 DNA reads TGTGCCAGCAGCTTAGAGCAGGGGGCTACAGATACGCAGTATTTT. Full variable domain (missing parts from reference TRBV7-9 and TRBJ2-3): DTGVSQNPRHKITKRGQNVTFRCDPISEHNRLYWYRQTLGQGPEFLTYFQNEAQLEKSRLLSDRFSAERPKGSFSTLEIQRTEQGDSAMYLCASSLEQGATDTQYFGPGTRLTVL.

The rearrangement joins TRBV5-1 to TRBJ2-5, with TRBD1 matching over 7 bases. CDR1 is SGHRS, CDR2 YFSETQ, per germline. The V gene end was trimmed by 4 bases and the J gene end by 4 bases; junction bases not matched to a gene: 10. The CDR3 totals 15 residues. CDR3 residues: CASSPSTGTGETQYF. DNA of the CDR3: TGCGCCAGCAGCCCCTCGACAGGGACGGGAGAGACCCAGTACTTC.

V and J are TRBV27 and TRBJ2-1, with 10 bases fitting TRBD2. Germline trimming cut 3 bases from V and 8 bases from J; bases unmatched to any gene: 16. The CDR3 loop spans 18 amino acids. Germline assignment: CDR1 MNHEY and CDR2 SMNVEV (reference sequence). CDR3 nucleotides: TGTGCCAGCAGTTTCTTAGGACTAGCGGCGGGAGATGTGGATGAGCAGTTCTTC. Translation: CASSFLGLAAGDVDEQFF.

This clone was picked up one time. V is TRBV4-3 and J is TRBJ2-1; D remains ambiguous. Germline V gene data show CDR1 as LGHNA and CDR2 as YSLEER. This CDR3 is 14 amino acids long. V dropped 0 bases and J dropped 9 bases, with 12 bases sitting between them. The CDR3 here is CASSQDRVGTEQFF. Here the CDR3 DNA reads TGCGCCAGCAGCCAAGATCGGGTCGGTACTGAGCAGTTCTTC.

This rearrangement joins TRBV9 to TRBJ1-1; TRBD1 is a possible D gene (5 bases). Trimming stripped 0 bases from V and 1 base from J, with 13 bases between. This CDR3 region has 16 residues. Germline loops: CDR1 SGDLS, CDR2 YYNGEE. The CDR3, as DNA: TGTGCCAGCAGCGTAGGGCCGGGACCAGCGAACACTGAAGCTTTCTTT. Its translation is CASSVGPGPANTEAFF.

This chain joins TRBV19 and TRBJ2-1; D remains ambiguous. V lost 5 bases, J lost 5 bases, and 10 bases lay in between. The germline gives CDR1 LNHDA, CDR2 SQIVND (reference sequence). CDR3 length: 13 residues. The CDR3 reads CASSLTDNNEQFF. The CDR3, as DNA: TGTGCCAGTAGTCTAACAGATAACAATGAGCAGTTCTTC.